One sample yielded the 20 T cell receptor beta chains listed below, sequenced in a study of beta chain features in type 1 diabetes (dated by TCRdb to between 2017 and 2018). The library came from the immunoSEQ multiplex PCR assay. The entire amount of isolated RNA was reverse transcribed using the High Capacity cDNA Reverse Transcription Kit, so the sequenced TCRB transcripts were expressed ones. TCRdb mirrors the immuneACCESS table, restricted to in-frame sequences. Some clones are absent from its copies; in checked studies, under half trace to an unresolved V gene, and the reason for the others is unknown. The sample table lists hundreds of thousands of clones, about 16% of them with a count of one. Jointly, the top ten make up around 0.1% of the sample. Specimen: naive CD4+ T cells from blood. Interpreted using the paper, the cell subset or site label stands for: true naive CD4+ T cells. Every receptor here comes from a man younger than 35 in good health.

This clone was seen a few times. This chain joins TRBV18 and TRBJ1-2; D possibly corresponds to TRBD1 (5 bases). The ends were cut back, 2 bases at V and 8 bases at J, with 18 bases in the middle. The CDR3 has 15 amino acids. Germline V gene data show CDR1 as KGHSH and CDR2 as LQKENI. The CDR3 protein is CASSPGGPSSIGYTF. The CDR3 DNA reads TGTGCCAGCTCACCAGGGGGTCCTAGTTCCATCGGCTACACCTTC.

This clone was counted only a few times. The chain combines TRBV12-5 with TRBJ1-1; TRBD1 aligns across 7 bases. Unmatched junction bases numbered 8, after V lost 0 bases and J lost 4 bases. The CDR3 extends over 16 amino acids. CDR1 LGHNT and CDR2 FRNRAP come from the germline V gene. The CDR3 region has the DNA TGTGCTAGTGGTTTGGTCCTAACAGGGGTTCTCACTGAAGCTTTCTTT. It encodes CASGLVLTGVLTEAFF. Looking up the rest from reference TRBV12-5 and TRBJ1-1 gives the full variable domain: DARVTQTPRHKVTEMGQEVTMRCQPILGHNTVFWYRQTMMQGLELLAYFRNRAPLDDSGMPKDRFSAEMPDATLATLKIQPSEPRDSAVYFCASGLVLTGVLTEAFFGQGTRLTVV.

The V call is TRBV7-3, the J call TRBJ2-4; D might be TRBD2 (6 bases). This CDR3 is 14 amino acids long. Per germline, CDR1 SGHTA and CDR2 FQGTGA. Trimming left V 5 bases short and J 5 bases short, with 13 bases between. The CDR3 loop is CASSTTREENIQYF. The DNA for the CDR3 is TGTGCCAGCAGCACGACCAGGGAGGAAAACATTCAGTACTTC.

This clone was counted a few times. This chain joins TRBV5-4 and TRBJ2-3; TRBD2 aligns across 9 bases. The CDR3 has 17 amino acids. Germline-derived CDR1 and CDR2 are SGHNT and YYREEE (reference sequence). Unmatched junction bases numbered 5, after V lost 0 bases and J lost 0 bases. Written as DNA, the CDR3 is TGTGCCAGCAGCTTGGGGGCTAGCGGGGTGAGCACAGATACGCAGTATTTT. As protein: CASSLGASGVSTDTQYF. Looking up the rest from reference TRBV5-4 and TRBJ2-3 gives the full variable domain: ETGVTQSPTHLIKTRGQQVTLRCSSQSGHNTVSWYQQALGQGPQFIFQYYREEENGRGNFPPRFSGLQFPNYSSELNVNALELDDSALYLCASSLGASGVSTDTQYFGPGTRLTVL.

J is TRBJ2-3 and V is TRBV11-3; a weak D match, TRBD1 (6 bases). CDR1 is SGHNT and CDR2 is YENEEA in the germline V gene. V was clipped by 5 bases and J by 1 base, with 10 bases between them. The CDR3 runs to 14 residues. CDR3 amino acids: CASSAHRGTDTQYF. In DNA, the CDR3 is TGTGCCAGCAGCGCACACAGGGGCACAGATACGCAGTATTTT.

The V and J genes are TRBV13 and TRBJ2-7; D is unresolved. CDR1 and CDR2 from the germline V gene are PRHDT and FYEKMQ (reference sequence). CDR3 length: 12 amino acids. V dropped 1 base and J dropped 10 bases, with 11 bases sitting between them. The CDR3: CASSLELGIQYF. The CDR3 coding sequence is TGTGCCAGCAGCTTAGAATTGGGAATTCAGTACTTC.

The chain links TRBV28 to TRBJ2-2, with D maybe TRBD1 (6 bases). This CDR3 contains 13 residues. V gave up 6 bases and J gave up 6 bases, with 11 bases separating them. From germline, CDR1 is MDHEN and CDR2 SYDVKM. The chain's CDR3 is CASRGHVSGELFF. The CDR3 bases are TGTGCCAGCAGGGGACACGTTTCCGGGGAGCTGTTTTTT.

This chain uses TRBV10-3 with TRBJ1-1; tentatively, D is TRBD1 (5 bases). V lost 7 bases to trimming and J lost 5 bases, with 14 bases between them. The CDR3 has 13 amino acids. Germline-derived CDR1 and CDR2 are ENHRY and SYGVKD. Written as DNA, the CDR3 is TGTGCCATCATCCCGCAGGGTGCAACTGAAGCTTTCTTT. Translating it yields CAIIPQGATEAFF.

This chain joins TRBV30 and TRBJ1-6; D might be TRBD1 (6 bases). Germline CDR1 GTSNPN, CDR2 SVGIG (reference sequence). There are 16 residues in the CDR3. The ends were cut back, 5 bases at V and 3 bases at J, with 17 bases in the middle. The CDR3 coding sequence is TGTGCCTGGGTCCTAGGGGGTGGGGGCTATAATTCACCCCTCCACTTT. The encoded protein is CAWVLGGGGYNSPLHF. The variable domain in full, completed from reference TRBV30 and TRBJ1-6, reads SQTIHQWPATLVQPVGSPLSLECTVEGTSNPNLYWYRQAAGRGLQLLFYSVGIGQISSEVPQNLSASRPQDRQFILSSKKLLLSDSGFYLCAWVLGGGGYNSPLHFGNGTRLTVT.

This clone came up a few times. The V gene is TRBV23-1, the J gene TRBJ2-7; D uncertain. TRBV23-1 is assigned to the ORF class and has an uncertain function. The CDR3 runs 14 residues. The V gene lost 0 bases and the J gene lost 2 bases, with 8 bases spanning the gap. Written as DNA, the CDR3 is TGCGCCAGCAGTCAATCGAACCGCACCTACGAGCAGTACTTC. The encoded protein is CASSQSNRTYEQYF.

This rearrangement joins TRBV5-1 to TRBJ2-1; the D gene is possibly TRBD2 (6 bases). With 6 bases removed from V and 4 bases from J, the gap between germline ends came to 14 bases. This CDR3 spans 14 amino acids. CDR1 is SGHRS and CDR2 is YFSETQ in the germline V gene. CDR3 DNA sequence: TGCGCCAGCACAATTGGAGGGGCGTACAATGAGCAGTTCTTC. Amino acid sequence: CASTIGGAYNEQFF.

The CDR3 region is CASSLAAYPASQYF. The CDR3 DNA sequence: TGCGCCAGCAGCTTGGCCGCCTACCCAGCGTCCCAGTACTTC. V usage is TRBV5-1 and J usage is TRBJ2-5; D gene unclear. This CDR3 comprises 14 residues. Germline values: CDR1 SGHRS, CDR2 YFSETQ. Trimming pared 0 bases from V and 9 bases from J, leaving 15 bases between.

This clone turned up a few times. J is TRBJ2-2 and V is TRBV7-3, with 8 bases identical to TRBD1. Trimming took 0 bases from V and 3 from J; bases not matched to a gene: 6. This CDR3 has 17 amino acids. Germline V CDR1 and CDR2: SGHTA, FQGTGA. This CDR3 is CASSLTLDRAYTGELFF. CDR3 in DNA: TGTGCCAGCAGCTTAACCCTGGACAGGGCTTACACCGGGGAGCTGTTTTTT.

The V call is TRBV5-1, the J call TRBJ1-6; D call uncertain. This CDR3 spans 17 amino acids. V lost 2 bases, J lost 5 bases, and 17 bases lay in between. Germline CDR1 and CDR2: SGHRS and YFSETQ. CDR3 loop: CASSLEGGRGNNSPLHF. The CDR3 DNA reads TGCGCCAGCAGCTTAGAAGGAGGGCGAGGGAATAATTCACCCCTCCACTTT.

This clone was observed a handful of times. The rearrangement uses TRBV7-9 and TRBJ2-2; D is unclear. The germline CDR1 and CDR2 sequences are SEHNR and FQNEAQ (reference sequence). V was clipped by 2 bases and J by 1 base, with 5 bases between them. This CDR3 spans 14 amino acids. CDR3 amino acids: CASSLKGNTGELFF. The CDR3 bases are TGTGCCAGCAGCTTAAAGGGGAACACCGGGGAGCTGTTTTTT.

This clone was observed a handful of times. V usage is TRBV29-1 and J usage is TRBJ1-1; D might be TRBD1 (6 bases). V was pared by 5 bases and J by 1 base, with 11 bases between. CDR1 is SQVTM, CDR2 ANQGSEA, per germline. The CDR3 has 13 amino acids. CDR3 protein: CSVRQDQNTEAFF. For the CDR3, the DNA is TGCAGCGTTAGACAGGACCAGAACACTGAAGCTTTCTTT.

This chain uses TRBV2 with TRBJ2-1, with D perhaps matching TRBD1 (5 bases). Germline lookup yields CDR1 SNHLY and CDR2 FYNNEI. There are 14 residues in the CDR3. V lost 6 bases and J lost 7, with 16 bases in between. The CDR3 DNA follows: TGTGCCAGCAGAGGTGGGGCCACCTGGAATGAGCAGTTCTTC. Residues: CASRGGATWNEQFF.

The table lists this clone with a few counts. The genes are TRBV6-1 and TRBJ2-2; D possibly corresponds to TRBD2 (6 bases). Germline V gene data show CDR1 as MNHNS and CDR2 as SASEGT. V lost 7 bases, J lost 0 bases, and 12 bases lay in between. CDR3 size: 15 residues. CDR3 protein: CASKLEGTNTGELFF. CDR3 nucleotides: TGTGCCAGCAAGCTGGAGGGCACGAACACCGGGGAGCTGTTTTTT.

A few counts support this clone. The chain couples TRBV30 to TRBJ1-4, with D possibly being TRBD1 (6 bases). This CDR3 is built from 14 residues. Germline values: CDR1 GTSNPN, CDR2 SVGIG (reference sequence). V was pared by 4 bases and J by 5 bases, with 14 bases between. As DNA, the CDR3 is TGTGCCTGGAACCTGGACAGTGGGAATGAAAAACTGTTTTTT. Protein sequence: CAWNLDSGNEKLFF.

CDR3 in DNA: TGCAGCGTTGGGGTAGCCGGGTCATACGAGCAGTACTTC. This encodes CSVGVAGSYEQYF. The chain uses TRBV29-1 and TRBJ2-7; D remains unclear. CDR1 and CDR2 from the germline V gene are SQVTM and ANQGSEA. The CDR3 length is 13 residues. The ends were cut back, 4 bases at V and 4 bases at J, with 14 bases in the middle.